This T cell receptor beta chain was sequenced for a study of shared clonotypes between healthy human individuals. Assay: immunoSEQ multiplex PCR; the TCRdb copy retains only in-frame clones and omits some. The repertoire includes about 820,000 clones, nearly 95% of them detected once, and about 25% sits in the top ten. Details on this clone: Antigen: not known.

Study-wide findings and caveats: Memory subsets had estimated richness that was generally smaller than that of naive subsets. Sampling included only blood; tissue repertoires likely differ. The genetic and exposure-history diversity represented was limited by few donors.

Germline trimming cut 3 bases from V and 2 bases from J; bases unmatched to any gene: 9. CDR1 and CDR2 (germline): LNHNV, YYDKDF (reference sequence). The CDR3 loop spans 16 amino acids. Positively selected for CCR7, the CD45RO-negative cells used as naive CD8 cells excluded terminally differentiated effector memory CD45RA+ cells. Sequencing used naive CD8+ T cells sorted from blood. The chain uses TRBV15 and TRBJ2-7; TRBD1 matches at 8 bases. The clonotype was recovered from a man aged 25-40 years in good health. CDR3 amino acids: CATSSYRDRRPYEQYF. The CDR3 DNA reads as TGTGCCACCAGCAGTTACCGGGACAGGCGTCCCTACGAGCAGTACTTC. The whole variable domain, filled in from reference TRBV15 and TRBJ2-7, reads DAMVIQNPRYQVTQFGKPVTLSCSQTLNHNVMYWYQQKSSQAPKLLFHYYDKDFNNEADTPDNFQSRRPNTSFCFLDIRSPGLGDTAMYLCATSSYRDRRPYEQYFGPGTRLTVT.